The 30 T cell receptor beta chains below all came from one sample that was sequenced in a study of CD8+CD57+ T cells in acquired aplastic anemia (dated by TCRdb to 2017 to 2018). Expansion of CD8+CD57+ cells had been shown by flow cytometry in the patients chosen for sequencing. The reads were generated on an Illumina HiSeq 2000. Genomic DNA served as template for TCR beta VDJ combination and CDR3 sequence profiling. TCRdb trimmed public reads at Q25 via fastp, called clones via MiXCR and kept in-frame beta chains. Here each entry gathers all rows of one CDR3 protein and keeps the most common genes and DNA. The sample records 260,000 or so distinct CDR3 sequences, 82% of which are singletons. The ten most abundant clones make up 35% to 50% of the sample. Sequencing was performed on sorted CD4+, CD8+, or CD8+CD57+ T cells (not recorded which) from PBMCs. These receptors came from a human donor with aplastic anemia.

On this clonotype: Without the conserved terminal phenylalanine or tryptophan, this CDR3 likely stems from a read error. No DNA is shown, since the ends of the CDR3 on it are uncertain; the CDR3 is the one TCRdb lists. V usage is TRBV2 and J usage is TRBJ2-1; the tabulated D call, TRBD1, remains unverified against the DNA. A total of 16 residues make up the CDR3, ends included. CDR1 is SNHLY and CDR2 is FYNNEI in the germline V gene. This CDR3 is CASSSGTDTQCFGPGT.

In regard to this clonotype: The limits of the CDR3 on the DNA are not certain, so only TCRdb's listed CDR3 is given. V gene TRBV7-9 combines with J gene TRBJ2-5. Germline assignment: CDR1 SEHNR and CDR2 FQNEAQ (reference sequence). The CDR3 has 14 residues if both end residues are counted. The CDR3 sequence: CASSLLTDTQYFGF.

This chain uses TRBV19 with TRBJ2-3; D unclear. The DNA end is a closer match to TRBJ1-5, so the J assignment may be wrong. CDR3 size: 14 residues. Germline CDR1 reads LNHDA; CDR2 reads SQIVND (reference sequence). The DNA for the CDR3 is TGTGCCAGTAGTATAGCTAGAGGACCCTACACTCAGCATTTT. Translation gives CASSIARGPYTQHF.

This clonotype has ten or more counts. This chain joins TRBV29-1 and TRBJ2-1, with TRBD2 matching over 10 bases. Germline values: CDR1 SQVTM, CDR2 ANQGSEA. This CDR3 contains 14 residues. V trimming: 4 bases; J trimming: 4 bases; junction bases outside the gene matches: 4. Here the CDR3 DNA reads TGCAGCGTTGGACCTAGCGGGGGTTACAATGAGCAGTTCTTC. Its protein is CSVGPSGGYNEQFF.

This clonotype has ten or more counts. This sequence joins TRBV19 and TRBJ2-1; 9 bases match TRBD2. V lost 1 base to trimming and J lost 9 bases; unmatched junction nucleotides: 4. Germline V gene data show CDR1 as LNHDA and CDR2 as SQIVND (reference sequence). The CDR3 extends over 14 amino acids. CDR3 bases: TGTGCCAGTAGTATAGCTAGCGGGGACATTGAGCAGTTCTTC. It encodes CASSIASGDIEQFF.

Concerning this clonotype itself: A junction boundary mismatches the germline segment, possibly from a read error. The chain's CDR3 is CASSFYSSPTTQYF. CDR3 DNA: TGTGCCAGCAGCTTTTACAGCAGCCCCACTACGCAGTATTTT. V gene TRBV5-1 combines with J gene TRBJ2-3; the D is unclear. Germline lookup yields CDR1 SGHRS and CDR2 YFSETQ. CDR3 length equals 14 residues.

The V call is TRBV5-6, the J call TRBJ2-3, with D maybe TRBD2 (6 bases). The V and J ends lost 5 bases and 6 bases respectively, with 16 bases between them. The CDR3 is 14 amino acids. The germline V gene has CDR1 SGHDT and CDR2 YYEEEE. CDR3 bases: TGTGCCAGCAGGCCGAGGGGAGGTCCCGATACGCAGTATTTT. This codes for CASRPRGGPDTQYF. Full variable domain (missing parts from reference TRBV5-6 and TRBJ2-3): DAGVTQSPTHLIKTRGQQVTLRCSPKSGHDTVSWYQQALGQGPQFIFQYYEEEERQRGNFPDRFSGHQFPNYSSELNVNALLLGDSALYLCASRPRGGPDTQYFGPGTRLTVL.

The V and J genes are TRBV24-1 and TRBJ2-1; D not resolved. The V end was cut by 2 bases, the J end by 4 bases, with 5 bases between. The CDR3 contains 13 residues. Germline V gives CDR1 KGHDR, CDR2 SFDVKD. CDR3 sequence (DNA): TGTGCCACCAGTGATTCAGGTTACAATGAGCAGTTCTTC. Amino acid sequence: CATSDSGYNEQFF.

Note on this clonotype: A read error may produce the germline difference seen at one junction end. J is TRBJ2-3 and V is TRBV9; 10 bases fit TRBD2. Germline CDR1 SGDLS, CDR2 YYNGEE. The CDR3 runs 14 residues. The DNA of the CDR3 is TGTGCCAGCAGCGTTAGCGGGGGGACCCAAGAGACCCATTTT. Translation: CASSVSGGTQETHF.

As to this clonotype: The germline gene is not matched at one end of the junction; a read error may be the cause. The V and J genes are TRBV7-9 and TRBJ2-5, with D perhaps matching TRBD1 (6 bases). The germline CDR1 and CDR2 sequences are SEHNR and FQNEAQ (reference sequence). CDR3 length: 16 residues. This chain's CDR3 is CASSFQRRRGSETQYF. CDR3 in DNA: TGTGCCAGCAGCTTTCAACGAAGAAGGGGGAGCGAGACGCAGTACTTC.

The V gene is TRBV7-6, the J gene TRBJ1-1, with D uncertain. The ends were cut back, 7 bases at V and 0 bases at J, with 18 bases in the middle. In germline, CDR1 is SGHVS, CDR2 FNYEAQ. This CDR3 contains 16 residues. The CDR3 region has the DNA TGTGCCAGCACCCTAGGGAGGGTCCCCATGAACACTGAAGCTTTCTTT. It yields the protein CASTLGRVPMNTEAFF.

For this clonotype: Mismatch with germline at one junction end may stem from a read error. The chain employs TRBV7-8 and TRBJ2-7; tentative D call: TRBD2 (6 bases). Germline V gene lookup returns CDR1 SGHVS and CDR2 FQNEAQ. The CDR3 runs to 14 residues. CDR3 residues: CASSLVGGADTQYF. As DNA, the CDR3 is TGTGCCAGCAGCTTAGTGGGAGGCGCCGATACGCAGTATTTC.

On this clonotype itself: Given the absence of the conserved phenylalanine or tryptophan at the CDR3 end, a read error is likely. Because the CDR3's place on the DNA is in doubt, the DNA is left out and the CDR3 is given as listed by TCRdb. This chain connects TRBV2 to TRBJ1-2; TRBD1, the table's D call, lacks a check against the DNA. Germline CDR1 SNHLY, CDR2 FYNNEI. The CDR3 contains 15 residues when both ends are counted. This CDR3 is CASSLTGGADQCYTS.

CDR3 residues: CASSCRTNGRTRYFF. CDR3 DNA: TGTGCCAGCAGCTGCCGTACTAACGGGAGGACCCGATACTTCTTC. The J gene is TRBJ2-1, the V gene TRBV7-3; 7 positions match TRBD2. After removal of 4 bases from V and 16 bases from J, the junction contained 19 bases not matched to a gene. The CDR3 is 15 residues long. Germline lookup yields CDR1 SGHTA and CDR2 FQGTGA.

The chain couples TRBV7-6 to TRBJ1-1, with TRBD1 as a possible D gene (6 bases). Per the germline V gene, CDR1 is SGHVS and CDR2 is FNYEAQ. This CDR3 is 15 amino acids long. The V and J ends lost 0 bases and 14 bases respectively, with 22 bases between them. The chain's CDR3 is CASSLAGGTKAAQFF. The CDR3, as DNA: TGTGCCAGCAGCTTAGCAGGGGGAACAAAAGCTGCCCAGTTCTTT. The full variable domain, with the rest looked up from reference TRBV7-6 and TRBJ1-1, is GAGVSQSPRYKVTKRGQDVALRCDPISGHVSLYWYRQALGQGPEFLTYFNYEAQQDKSGLPNDRFSAERPEGSISTLTIQRTEQRDSAMYRCASSLAGGTKAAQFFGQGTRLTVV.

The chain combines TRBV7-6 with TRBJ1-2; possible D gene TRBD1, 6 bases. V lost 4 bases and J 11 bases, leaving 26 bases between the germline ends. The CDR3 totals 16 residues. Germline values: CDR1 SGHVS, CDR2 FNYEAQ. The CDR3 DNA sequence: TGTGCCAGCAGCTCCACTACAGGGAGTCAAGTATTTGGTTACACCTTC. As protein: CASSSTTGSQVFGYTF. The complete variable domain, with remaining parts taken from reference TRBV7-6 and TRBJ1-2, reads GAGVSQSPRYKVTKRGQDVALRCDPISGHVSLYWYRQALGQGPEFLTYFNYEAQQDKSGLPNDRFSAERPEGSISTLTIQRTEQRDSAMYRCASSSTTGSQVFGYTFGSGTRLTVV.

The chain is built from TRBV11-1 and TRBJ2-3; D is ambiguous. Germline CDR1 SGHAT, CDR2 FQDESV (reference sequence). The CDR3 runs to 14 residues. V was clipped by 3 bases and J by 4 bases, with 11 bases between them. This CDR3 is CASSFSVRSDTQYF. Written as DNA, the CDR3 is TGTGCCAGCAGCTTTAGTGTGAGGTCAGATACGCAGTATTTT.

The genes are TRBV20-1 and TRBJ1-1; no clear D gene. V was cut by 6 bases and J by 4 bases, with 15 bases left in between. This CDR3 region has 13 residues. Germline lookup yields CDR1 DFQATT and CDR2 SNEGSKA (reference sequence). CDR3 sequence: CSAIQTIITEAFF. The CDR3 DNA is TGCAGTGCCATACAGACCATAATCACTGAAGCTTTCTTT.

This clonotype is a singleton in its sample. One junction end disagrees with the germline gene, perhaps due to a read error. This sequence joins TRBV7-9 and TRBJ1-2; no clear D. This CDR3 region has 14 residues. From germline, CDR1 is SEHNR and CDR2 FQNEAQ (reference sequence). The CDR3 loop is CASSSGTTGDGYTF. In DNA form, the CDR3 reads TGTGCCAGCAGCTCGGGAACTACCGGGGATGGCTATACGTTC.

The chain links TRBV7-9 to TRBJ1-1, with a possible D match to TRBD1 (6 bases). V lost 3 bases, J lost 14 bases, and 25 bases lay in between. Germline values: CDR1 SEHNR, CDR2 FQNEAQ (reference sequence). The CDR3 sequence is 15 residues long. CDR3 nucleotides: TGTGCCAGCAGCTTTCAAAGAAGAGGGGGGAGATCAGAATTCTTT. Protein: CASSFQRRGGRSEFF.

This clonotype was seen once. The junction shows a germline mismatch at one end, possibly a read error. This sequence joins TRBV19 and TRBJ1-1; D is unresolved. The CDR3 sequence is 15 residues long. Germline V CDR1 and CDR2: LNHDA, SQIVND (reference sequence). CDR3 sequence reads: CASSIALGAYNEHFF. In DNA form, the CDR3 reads TGTGCCAGTAGTATAGCTCTCGGAGCCTACAATGAGCATTTCTTC.

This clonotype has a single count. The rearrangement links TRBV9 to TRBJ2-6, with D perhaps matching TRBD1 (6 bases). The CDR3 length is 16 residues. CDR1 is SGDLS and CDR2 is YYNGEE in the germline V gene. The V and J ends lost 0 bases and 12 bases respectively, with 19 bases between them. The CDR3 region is CASSVAGSYGDIVLTF. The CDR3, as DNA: TGTGCCAGCAGCGTAGCGGGTAGCTACGGGGACATCGTCCTGACTTTC. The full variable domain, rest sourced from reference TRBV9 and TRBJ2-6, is DSGVTQTPKHLITATGQRVTLRCSPRSGDLSVYWYQQSLDQGLQFLIQYYNGEERAKGNILERFSAQQFPDLHSELNLSSLELGDSALYFCASSVAGSYGDIVLTFGAGSRLTVL.

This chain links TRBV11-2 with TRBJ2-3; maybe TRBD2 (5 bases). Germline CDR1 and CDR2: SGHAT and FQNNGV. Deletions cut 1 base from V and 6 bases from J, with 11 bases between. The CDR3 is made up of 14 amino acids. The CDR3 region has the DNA TGTGCCAGCAGCTTAGCGCTGGAGGCCGATACGCAGTATTTT. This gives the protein CASSLALEADTQYF.

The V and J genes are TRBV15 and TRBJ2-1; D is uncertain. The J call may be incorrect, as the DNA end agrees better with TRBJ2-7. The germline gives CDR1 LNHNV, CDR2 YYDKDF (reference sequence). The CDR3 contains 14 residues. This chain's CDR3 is CATSRVSEHETQYF. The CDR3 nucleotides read TGTGCCACCAGCAGAGTCAGCGAGCACGAGACGCAGTACTTC.

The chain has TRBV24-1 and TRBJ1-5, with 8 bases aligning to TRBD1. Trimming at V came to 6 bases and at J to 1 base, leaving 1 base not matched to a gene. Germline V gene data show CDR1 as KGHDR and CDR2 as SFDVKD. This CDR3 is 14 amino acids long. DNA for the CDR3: TGTGCCACCAGTAGACAGGGGAGCAATCAGCCCCAGCATTTT. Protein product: CATSRQGSNQPQHF.

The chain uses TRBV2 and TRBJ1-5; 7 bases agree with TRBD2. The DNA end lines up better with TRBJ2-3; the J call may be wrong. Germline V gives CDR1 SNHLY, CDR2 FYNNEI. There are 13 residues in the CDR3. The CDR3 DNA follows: TGTGCCAGCGGTTTGGGGGGGGATCAGCCGCAGTATTTT. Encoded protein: CASGLGGDQPQYF.

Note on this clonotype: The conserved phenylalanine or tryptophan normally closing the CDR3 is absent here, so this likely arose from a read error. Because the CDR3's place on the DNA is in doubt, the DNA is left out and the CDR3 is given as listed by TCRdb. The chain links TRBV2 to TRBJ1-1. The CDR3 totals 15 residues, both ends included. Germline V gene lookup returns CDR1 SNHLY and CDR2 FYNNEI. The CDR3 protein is CASGLDVTDKPEFGP.

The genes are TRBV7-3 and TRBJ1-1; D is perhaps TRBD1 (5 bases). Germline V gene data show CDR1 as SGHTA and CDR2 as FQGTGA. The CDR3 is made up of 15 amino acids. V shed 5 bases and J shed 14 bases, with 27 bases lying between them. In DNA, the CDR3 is TGTGCCAGCAGCCCAGAGGGGACCTGGGGAGAGACCCAGTTCTTT. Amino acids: CASSPEGTWGETQFF.

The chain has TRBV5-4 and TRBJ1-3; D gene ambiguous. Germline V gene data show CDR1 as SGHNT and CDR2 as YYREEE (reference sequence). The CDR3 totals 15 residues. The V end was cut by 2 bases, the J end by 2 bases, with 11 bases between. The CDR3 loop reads CASSFTSETGNTIYF. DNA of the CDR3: TGTGCCAGCAGCTTTACTAGCGAAACTGGAAACACCATATATTTT.

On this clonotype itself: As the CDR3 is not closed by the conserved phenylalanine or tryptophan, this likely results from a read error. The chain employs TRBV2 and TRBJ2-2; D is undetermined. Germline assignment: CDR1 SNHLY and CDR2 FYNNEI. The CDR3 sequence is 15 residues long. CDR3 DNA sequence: TGTGCCAGCAGTGGTGAAGCGAGGAACGCCGGGGAGCTGTTTTCT. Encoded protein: CASSGEARNAGELFS.